This T cell receptor beta chain was captured in a study of B cell selection in AIRE deficiency. The assay was immunoSEQ multiplex PCR, and TCRdb's table has in-frame clones only and misses some. In the table there are 1,500 to 2,000 clones, around 80% of which are singletons. Worth noting for this clone: Its antigen is unidentified.

The CDR3 runs 14 residues. Germline CDR1 and CDR2: MNHEY and SVGAGI. The V gene lost 8 bases and the J gene lost 0 bases, with 14 bases spanning the gap. Sorted regulatory T cells were CD4-positive, CD25-high and CD127-low or negative. The study's findings and limits: Of over 3,500 shared Treg TCRbeta sequences, over 25% were healthy-only, approximately 9% patient-only. Roughly 31% of healthy-shared Treg sequences were found among patient Tconv cells. Shorter CDR3s marked shared Treg sequences, biased toward few non-templated insertions.

The sequence derives from a human donor in good health. Sequences were obtained from CD4+CD25+ Tregs sorted from PBMCs. This chain joins TRBV6-5 and TRBJ2-7; D is perhaps TRBD1 (6 bases). CDR3 amino acids: CASRATGRSYEQYF. The CDR3 coding sequence is TGTGCCAGCCGCGCGACAGGCCGCTCCTACGAGCAGTACTTC.